The 22 T cell receptor beta chains below come from one sample, sequenced in a study of metastatic and nonmetastatic thyroid tumors. TCRdb reanalyzed the PCR reads via MiXCR. The top ten hold 21% of the sample, which has over 25,000 clones, 3.5% to 4.5% seen once. Ahead of thyroid surgery, no patient had received treatment of any kind. Sequencing was carried out using blood. Source of these receptors: a female donor with papillary thyroid cancer or a benign thyroid nodule (not recorded which). Some clones in this sample may be carry-over from other donors' samples.

This clone occurred many times. The CDR3 spells CASSLGVEETQYF. Here the CDR3 DNA reads TGTGCCAGCAGCTTAGGGGTGGAAGAGACCCAGTACTTC. This chain links TRBV7-9 with TRBJ2-5; D remains ambiguous. V gave up 1 base and J gave up 3 bases, with 6 bases separating them. The V gene's germline CDR1 is SEHNR and CDR2 FQNEAQ (reference sequence). This CDR3 is 13 amino acids long.

This clone was seen more than once but under ten times. The CDR3 loop reads CASSLWDYQPQHF. CDR3 nucleotide sequence: TGTGCCAGCAGTTTGTGGGACTATCAGCCCCAGCATTTT. The chain carries TRBV12-3 or TRBV12-4 and TRBJ1-5; D possibly corresponds to TRBD1 (5 bases). The CDR3 loop spans 13 amino acids. V dropped 3 bases and J dropped 5 bases, with 8 bases sitting between them.

This clone was detected ten times or more. This chain uses TRBV10-2 with TRBJ2-2, with TRBD2 as a possible D gene (5 bases). Germline V gene sequence: CDR1 WSHSY, CDR2 SAAADI. Trimming stripped 5 bases from V and 4 bases from J, with 8 bases between. This CDR3 comprises 13 residues. CDR3 residues: CASSREGTGELFF. DNA of the CDR3: TGCGCCAGCAGTCGAGAGGGCACCGGGGAGCTGTTTTTT.

This clone was found a few times. The chain is built from TRBV6-1 and TRBJ2-7; no reliable D call. Germline CDR1 and CDR2: MNHNS and SASEGT. Trimming removed 0 bases from V and 2 bases from J, with 5 bases in between. The CDR3 length is 13 residues. The CDR3 bases are TGTGCCAGCAGTGAAGCTGGCCCCTACGAGCAGTACTTC. It is translated as CASSEAGPYEQYF.

The V gene is TRBV6-1, the J gene TRBJ2-5, with 7 bases that match TRBD1. The CDR3 totals 16 residues. After removal of 6 bases from V and 0 bases from J, the junction contained 10 bases not matched to a gene. CDR1 and CDR2 from the germline V gene are MNHNS and SASEGT. CDR3 nucleotides: TGTGCCAGCAGATCCACAGGGGCGTCGTACCAAGAGACCCAGTACTTC. This gives the protein CASRSTGASYQETQYF.

This clone has ten or more counts. The CDR3 nucleotides read TGCAGCGTTGCAGGGTTCACTGAAGCTTTCTTT. Translating gives CSVAGFTEAFF. This rearrangement joins TRBV29-1 to TRBJ1-1; the D gene is possibly TRBD1 (5 bases). This CDR3 is 11 amino acids long. Germline values: CDR1 SQVTM, CDR2 ANQGSEA. Trimming removed 4 bases from V and 4 bases from J, with 7 bases in between.

This clone was detected ten times or more. The chain has TRBV29-1 and TRBJ2-3; D gene uncertain. Trimming pared 7 bases from V and 2 bases from J, leaving 10 bases between. The germline gives CDR1 SQVTM, CDR2 ANQGSEA. There are 12 residues in the CDR3. This CDR3 is CSAVSDTDTQYF. DNA of the CDR3: TGCAGCGCTGTTTCAGACACAGATACGCAGTATTTT.

This chain joins TRBV2 and TRBJ1-1, with D perhaps matching TRBD1 (6 bases). V was cut by 4 bases and J by 3 bases, with 15 bases left in between. Germline values: CDR1 SNHLY, CDR2 FYNNEI. The CDR3 spans 15 residues. The CDR3 reads CASSVQGIGYTEAFF. The CDR3 DNA sequence: TGTGCCAGCAGTGTGCAGGGGATCGGGTACACTGAAGCTTTCTTT. Filled out from reference TRBV2 and TRBJ1-1, the complete variable domain reads EPEVTQTPSHQVTQMGQEVILRCVPISNHLYFYWYRQILGQKVEFLVSFYNNEISEKSEIFDDQFSVERPDGSNFTLKIRSTKLEDSAMYFCASSVQGIGYTEAFFGQGTRLTVV.

This clone was counted at least ten times. The chain employs TRBV29-1 and TRBJ1-2; D is ambiguous. CDR1 is SQVTM and CDR2 is ANQGSEA in the germline V gene. The V end was cut by 6 bases, the J end by 2 bases, with 7 bases between. The CDR3 covers 11 residues. DNA of the CDR3: TGCAGCGTCCAGGACAACTATGGCTACACCTTC. Residues: CSVQDNYGYTF.

This chain uses TRBV6-1 with TRBJ1-2; D is undetermined. The CDR3 spans 13 residues. Trimming cost V 0 bases and J 2 bases, with 4 bases left between them. CDR1 MNHNS and CDR2 SASEGT come from the germline V gene. As DNA, the CDR3 is TGTGCCAGCAGTGAAGCGGACAACTATGGCTACACCTTC. As protein: CASSEADNYGYTF.

This clone was recorded many times. The CDR3 sequence is CASRSGRATDTQYF. CDR3 coding DNA: TGTGCCAGCAGGAGCGGGAGGGCCACAGATACGCAGTATTTT. This chain links TRBV11-1 with TRBJ2-3, with 10 bases lining up with TRBD2. The germline CDR1 and CDR2 sequences are SGHAT and FQDESV (reference sequence). V lost 6 bases and J lost 2; bases outside the gene matches: 2. This CDR3 spans 14 amino acids.

This clone turned up a few times. Just one base apart from a much larger clone, this may be a read error. Since no conserved phenylalanine or tryptophan closes the CDR3, a read error is the likely cause. The V call is TRBV3-1, the J call TRBJ2-7; no clear D. Per germline, CDR1 LGHDT and CDR2 YNNKEL (reference sequence). This CDR3 comprises 12 residues. CDR3 sequence reads: CASSQRSYKQYL. CDR3 DNA sequence: TGTGCCAGCAGCCAACGCTCCTACAAGCAGTACCTC.

This clone was seen a few times. The chain combines TRBV6-1 with TRBJ1-2, with 7 bases aligning to TRBD1. Germline V CDR1 and CDR2: MNHNS, SASEGT. With V trimmed by 6 bases and J by 2 bases, 9 bases remained unmatched. The CDR3 covers 15 residues. CDR3 DNA sequence: TGTGCCAGCAGCCGTGGACAGGAACCCAACTATGGCTACACCTTC. This codes for CASSRGQEPNYGYTF.

The chain couples TRBV2 to TRBJ1-1; D is unresolved. Germline lookup yields CDR1 SNHLY and CDR2 FYNNEI. The V end was cut by 9 bases, the J end by 2 bases, with 16 bases between. This CDR3 has 14 residues. DNA for the CDR3: TGTGCCAGAAATGAGGACGGAGAAAACACTGAAGCTTTCTTT. Amino acid sequence: CARNEDGENTEAFF.

This clone was recorded at least ten times. This sequence joins TRBV5-6 and TRBJ2-1; D is uncertain. The CDR3 length is 11 residues. V shed 2 bases and J shed 8 bases, with 5 bases lying between them. Germline lookup yields CDR1 SGHDT and CDR2 YYEEEE. The CDR3: CASSFSDEQFF. The CDR3 bases are TGTGCCAGCAGCTTTTCGGATGAGCAGTTCTTC.

This clone was seen only a few times. Being one base from a much bigger clone, this may be a read error. Distinct nucleotide sequences in the sample also encode this CDR3. The CDR3 nucleotides read TGTGCCAGCAGTTTAGACGTTAGCAATCAGCCCCAGCATTTT. This sequence encodes CASSLDVSNQPQHF. The chain uses TRBV12-3 or TRBV12-4 and TRBJ1-5; no firm D call. V was clipped by 1 base and J by 0 bases, with 4 bases between them. There are 14 residues in the CDR3.

The sample holds a few counts of this clone. This sequence joins TRBV6-4 and TRBJ2-1; D is undetermined. CDR1 is MRHNA and CDR2 is SNTAGT in the germline V gene. The CDR3 sequence is 15 residues long. V was shortened by 0 bases and J by 1 base, with 7 bases between the two germline ends. CDR3 in amino acids: CASSDSHGSYNEQFF. The CDR3 bases are TGTGCCAGCAGTGACTCCCACGGATCCTACAATGAGCAGTTCTTC.

This clone came up many times. This sequence joins TRBV11-2 and TRBJ2-1; D unresolved. CDR1 and CDR2 (germline): SGHAT, FQNNGV. V dropped 0 bases and J dropped 3 bases, with 6 bases sitting between them. The CDR3 sequence is 14 residues long. The CDR3 loop reads CASSLEGNYNEQFF. The CDR3, as DNA: TGTGCCAGCAGCTTAGAAGGGAACTACAATGAGCAGTTCTTC. Variable domain in full (rest from reference TRBV11-2 and TRBJ2-1): EAGVAQSPRYKIIEKRQSVAFWCNPISGHATLYWYQQILGQGPKLLIQFQNNGVVDDSQLPKDRFSAERLKGVDSTLKIQPAKLEDSAVYLCASSLEGNYNEQFFGPGTRLTVL.

This clone was recorded many times. J is TRBJ2-7 and V is TRBV6-2 or TRBV6-3; perhaps TRBD2 as D (6 bases). CDR3 size: 15 residues. V was shortened by 7 bases and J by 3 bases, with 19 bases between the two germline ends. CDR1 MNHEY and CDR2 SVGEGT come from the germline V gene. CDR3 in DNA: TGTGCCAGCACCCCCCGGGTGGACGGGGGCTACGAGCAGTACTTC. Translation: CASTPRVDGGYEQYF.

This clone has a count of ten or more. The identical CDR3 is also encoded by other nucleotide sequences in the sample. The chain recombines TRBV12-3 or TRBV12-4 with TRBJ2-7; either TRBD1 or TRBD2 may supply D (9 bases each). The CDR3 consists of 17 residues. The V end lost 6 bases, the J end lost 5 bases, and 26 bases lay between the germline ends. This CDR3 reads CASSNRGQGTSFHEQYF. The CDR3, as DNA: TGTGCCAGCAGCAACAGGGGGCAAGGGACTAGCTTCCACGAGCAGTACTTC.

Many counts were recorded for this clone. The rearrangement links TRBV7-2 to TRBJ2-3; no reliable D call. CDR3 length equals 15 residues. Trimming took 0 bases from V and 9 from J, leaving 16 bases between them. Germline V gene sequence: CDR1 SGHTA, CDR2 FQGNSA. The CDR3 spells CASSLAPPRVPTQYF. The CDR3 region has the DNA TGTGCCAGCAGCTTAGCCCCCCCCCGTGTGCCCACGCAGTATTTT.

V gene TRBV19 combines with J gene TRBJ2-7, with D possibly TRBD2 on 5 matching bases. CDR3 length: 14 residues. The V end was cut by 5 bases, the J end by 3 bases, with 14 bases between. In germline, CDR1 is LNHDA, CDR2 SQIVND (reference sequence). CDR3 DNA: TGTGCCAGTAGTTCCGCGGTCGGGGACTACGAGCAGTACTTC. Translating gives CASSSAVGDYEQYF. Combining the CDR3 with reference TRBV19 and TRBJ2-7 gives the whole variable domain DGGITQSPKYLFRKEGQNVTLSCEQNLNHDAMYWYRQDPGQGLRLIYYSQIVNDFQKGDIAEGYSVSREKKESFPLTVTSAQKNPTAFYLCASSSAVGDYEQYFGPGTRLTVT.